The 31 T cell receptor beta chains reported below all come from one sample, sequenced in a study of control samples from healthy donors and cancer patients. Profiling relied on immunoSEQ multiplex PCR, and the TCRdb table lists in-frame clones only, not all of them. The table records 45,000 to 60,000 clones, 94% of them present only once. Source material: blood. The receptors come from a young man in good health.

The gene calls are TRBV4-2 and TRBJ2-7; no clear D. Trimming shortened V by 0 bases and J by 2 bases, and 11 bases separated the two germline ends. CDR3 length: 15 residues. Per germline, CDR1 LGHNA and CDR2 YNFKEQ. The CDR3 DNA reads TGTGCCAGCAGCCAAGAGTGGCCCAATACCTACGAGCAGTACTTC. This codes for CASSQEWPNTYEQYF.

The chain couples TRBV19 to TRBJ1-1, with D possibly matching TRBD1 (6 bases). The V end lost 4 bases, the J end lost 1 base, and 10 bases lay between the germline ends. Germline V gene sequence: CDR1 LNHDA, CDR2 SQIVND (reference sequence). The CDR3 totals 14 residues. The CDR3 DNA follows: TGTGCCAGTAGTAAAACGGACAGGAACACTGAAGCTTTCTTT. Translating gives CASSKTDRNTEAFF.

The V call is TRBV19, the J call TRBJ1-4, with 8 bases matching TRBD1. This CDR3 region has 15 residues. CDR1 is LNHDA and CDR2 is SQIVND in the germline V gene (reference sequence). The ends lost 5 bases at V and 4 bases at J; junction bases unmatched: 6. Here the CDR3 reads CASSLQGAINEKLFF. In DNA, the CDR3 is TGTGCCAGTAGTCTCCAGGGGGCGATTAATGAAAAACTGTTTTTT.

The chain uses TRBV5-8 and TRBJ2-2; D assignment may be TRBD1 or TRBD2 (5 bases each). Trimming left V 4 bases short and J 5 bases short, with 21 bases between. Germline V gives CDR1 SGHTS, CDR2 YDEGEE. The CDR3 spans 17 residues. In DNA, the CDR3 is TGTGCCAGCAGCAGGGACGTACTACACCCCCCGACCGGGGAGCTGTTTTTT. Translation: CASSRDVLHPPTGELFF. The variable domain in full, completed from reference TRBV5-8 and TRBJ2-2, reads EAGVTQSPTHLIKTRGQQATLRCSPISGHTSVYWYQQALGLGLQFLLWYDEGEERNRGNFPPRFSGRQFPNYSSELNVNALELEDSALYLCASSRDVLHPPTGELFFGEGSRLTVL.

Worth noting for this clone: Other DNA sequences of this sample code for an identical CDR3. This chain joins TRBV24-1 and TRBJ2-2; 8 bases align to TRBD2. In germline, CDR1 is KGHDR, CDR2 SFDVKD. V dropped 9 bases and J dropped 5; count of bases not matched to a gene: 7. This CDR3 region has 14 residues. CDR3 in DNA: TGTGCCACCGGTCCGGGGGGGGTAACCGGGGAGCTGTTTTTT. Translating it yields CATGPGGVTGELFF.

The chain has TRBV30 and TRBJ1-6; D ambiguous. V dropped 4 bases and J dropped 11 bases, with 18 bases sitting between them. CDR3 length: 14 amino acids. The germline CDR1 and CDR2 sequences are GTSNPN and SVGIG (reference sequence). Here the CDR3 DNA reads TGTGCCTGGACCCGAGTGAACGGAGGGACACCCCTCCACTTT. Protein: CAWTRVNGGTPLHF.

The gene calls are TRBV7-9 and TRBJ1-6; D uncertain. The CDR3 runs 14 residues. Germline V gene sequence: CDR1 SEHNR, CDR2 FQNEAQ (reference sequence). V was shortened by 1 base and J by 9 bases, with 10 bases between the two germline ends. DNA for the CDR3: TGTGCCAGCAGCTTAGTCGGGTTTGGTTCACCCCTCCACTTT. Translating it yields CASSLVGFGSPLHF.

The chain recombines TRBV21-1 with TRBJ1-5. TRBV21-1 corresponds to a pseudogene. The CDR3 has 16 amino acids. As DNA, the CDR3 is TGTGCCAGCAGCAAAGAAATGAGATATAGCAATCAGCCCCAGCATTTT. Translation: CASSKEMRYSNQPQHF.

This sequence joins TRBV2 and TRBJ2-7, with no clear D. The ends were cut back, 3 bases at V and 7 bases at J, with 7 bases in the middle. The germline V gene encodes CDR1 SNHLY and CDR2 FYNNEI. This CDR3 has 11 residues. For the CDR3, the DNA is TGTGCCAGCAGTGAGGGCCGGGAGCAGTACTTC. The encoded protein is CASSEGREQYF. Together with reference TRBV2 and TRBJ2-7, the CDR3 gives the full variable domain: EPEVTQTPSHQVTQMGQEVILRCVPISNHLYFYWYRQILGQKVEFLVSFYNNEISEKSEIFDDQFSVERPDGSNFTLKIRSTKLEDSAMYFCASSEGREQYFGPGTRLTVT.

This chain uses TRBV9 with TRBJ2-5; 8 bases align to TRBD2. The V segment lost 0 bases and the J segment 0 bases; nucleotides outside the gene matches: 7. Germline CDR1 is SGDLS and CDR2 is YYNGEE. This CDR3 spans 17 amino acids. CDR3 nucleotide sequence: TGTGCCAGCAGCGTAGGAGGTCGAGCGGGGGACCAAGAGACCCAGTACTTC. Translation gives CASSVGGRAGDQETQYF.

The chain couples TRBV7-8 to TRBJ1-1, with D unresolved. V dropped 1 base and J dropped 1 base, with 7 bases sitting between them. Looked up from germline, CDR1 is SGHVS and CDR2 is FQNEAQ. This CDR3 region has 14 residues. In nucleotides, the CDR3 is TGTGCCAGCAGCTTAGTTCGCCGGAACACTGAAGCTTTCTTT. Translated, it gives CASSLVRRNTEAFF. The full variable domain, with the rest looked up from reference TRBV7-8 and TRBJ1-1, is GAGVSQSPRYKVAKRGQDVALRCDPISGHVSLFWYQQALGQGPEFLTYFQNEAQLDKSGLPSDRFFAERPEGSVSTLKIQRTQQEDSAVYLCASSLVRRNTEAFFGQGTRLTVV.

J is TRBJ2-5 and V is TRBV30; D is possibly TRBD2 (6 bases). The CDR3 has 13 residues. V lost 4 bases and J lost 5, with 14 bases in between. Germline CDR1 is GTSNPN and CDR2 is SVGIG (reference sequence). CDR3 DNA sequence: TGTGCCTGGAATACGGGGGTTGAGGAGACCCAGTACTTC. Residues: CAWNTGVEETQYF. The full variable domain, its missing parts supplied by reference TRBV30 and TRBJ2-5, is SQTIHQWPATLVQPVGSPLSLECTVEGTSNPNLYWYRQAAGRGLQLLFYSVGIGQISSEVPQNLSASRPQDRQFILSSKKLLLSDSGFYLCAWNTGVEETQYFGPGTRLLVL.

Worth noting for this clone: A read error may produce the germline difference seen at one junction end. This sequence joins TRBV18 and TRBJ2-7; D not certain. Germline V gene sequence: CDR1 KGHSH, CDR2 LQKENI. This CDR3 comprises 13 residues. As DNA, the CDR3 is TGTGCCGGCGTAGAGACCGAGTCCTACAAGCAGTACTTC. Encoded protein: CAGVETESYKQYF.

The chain carries TRBV4-1 and TRBJ2-3; TRBD2 agrees at 9 bases. The CDR3 is 19 residues long. Germline V gene data show CDR1 as MGHRA and CDR2 as YSYEKL. V lost 0 bases and J lost 0; bases outside the gene matches: 10. The CDR3 sequence is CASSQEASGVFLSTDTQYF. The CDR3 coding sequence is TGCGCCAGCAGCCAAGAGGCTAGCGGGGTATTCCTTAGCACAGATACGCAGTATTTT.

The CDR3 DNA sequence: TGTGCCAGTACCACGCAGCTGGGGAACACTGAAGCTTTCTTT. It is translated as CASTTQLGNTEAFF. This chain connects TRBV19 to TRBJ1-1; D is uncertain. The length of the CDR3 is 14 residues. Germline V gives CDR1 LNHDA, CDR2 SQIVND (reference sequence). V lost 7 bases and J 1 base, leaving 13 bases between the germline ends.

The chain combines TRBV5-1 with TRBJ2-1; no clear D gene. The CDR3 extends over 12 amino acids. The V end lost 6 bases, the J end lost 7 bases, and 11 bases lay between the germline ends. Germline lookup yields CDR1 SGHRS and CDR2 YFSETQ. The DNA of the CDR3 is TGCGCCAGCACCCCAGGTGGGAATGAGCAGTTCTTC. Its translation: CASTPGGNEQFF.

Here the CDR3 reads CASSVGLNNEQFF. CDR3 in DNA: TGTGCCAGCAGCGTGGGACTGAACAATGAGCAGTTCTTC. This rearrangement joins TRBV11-2 to TRBJ2-1; possibly TRBD2 for D (6 bases). This CDR3 region has 13 residues. The germline gives CDR1 SGHAT, CDR2 FQNNGV. V gave up 5 bases and J gave up 5 bases, with 10 bases separating them. Combining the CDR3 with reference TRBV11-2 and TRBJ2-1 gives the whole variable domain EAGVAQSPRYKIIEKRQSVAFWCNPISGHATLYWYQQILGQGPKLLIQFQNNGVVDDSQLPKDRFSAERLKGVDSTLKIQPAKLEDSAVYLCASSVGLNNEQFFGPGTRLTVL.

The chain has TRBV2 and TRBJ2-4, with 8 positions matching TRBD1. Unmatched junction bases numbered 5, after V lost 2 bases and J lost 8 bases. Per the germline V gene, CDR1 is SNHLY and CDR2 is FYNNEI. CDR3 size: 14 residues. The CDR3 loop is CASSEQGAHDIQYF. CDR3 bases: TGTGCCAGCAGTGAACAGGGGGCGCATGACATTCAGTACTTC.

This chain joins TRBV7-9 and TRBJ1-4, with 8 positions matching TRBD1. The length of the CDR3 is 15 residues. Germline lookup yields CDR1 SEHNR and CDR2 FQNEAQ (reference sequence). After removal of 4 bases from V and 5 bases from J, the junction contained 6 bases not matched to a gene. The CDR3 reads CASSWGQEPNEKLFF. The CDR3 DNA reads as TGTGCCAGCAGCTGGGGACAGGAACCGAATGAAAAACTGTTTTTT.

V usage is TRBV19 and J usage is TRBJ1-2; 8 bases agree with TRBD1. There are 18 residues in the CDR3. Per the germline V gene, CDR1 is LNHDA and CDR2 is SQIVND (reference sequence). Trimming removed 4 bases from V and 2 bases from J; junction bases left unmatched: 15. CDR3 sequence: CASSSRPTGDLSNYGYTF. Here the CDR3 DNA reads TGTGCCAGTAGTAGCCGACCGACAGGGGATCTATCCAACTATGGCTACACCTTC.

The rearrangement joins TRBV6-5 to TRBJ2-5; D is ambiguous. V lost 0 bases, J lost 7 bases, and 15 bases lay in between. Germline V gene lookup returns CDR1 MNHEY and CDR2 SVGAGI. This CDR3 has 15 amino acids. CDR3 in amino acids: CASSYSGTKGGTQYF. Written as DNA, the CDR3 is TGTGCCAGCAGTTACTCGGGCACCAAGGGTGGGACCCAGTACTTC.

The V gene is TRBV6-4, the J gene TRBJ1-6; D is uncertain. CDR3 size: 13 residues. CDR1 and CDR2 (germline): MRHNA, SNTAGT. Trimming removed 4 bases at V and 6 bases at J, with 7 bases between. The CDR3 bases are TGTGCCAGCAGTGTAAGCGGTAATTCACCCCTCCACTTT. As protein: CASSVSGNSPLHF.

J is TRBJ1-1 and V is TRBV19; no firm D call. CDR1 and CDR2 from the germline V gene are LNHDA and SQIVND (reference sequence). Trimming stripped 5 bases from V and 2 bases from J, with 15 bases between. This CDR3 comprises 15 residues. For the CDR3, the DNA is TGTGCCAGTAGTGTATCTTCCTGGGGTAACACTGAAGCTTTCTTT. Amino acids: CASSVSSWGNTEAFF.

This clone was seen once. The chain has TRBV6-1 and TRBJ1-5, with TRBD1 as a possible D gene (6 bases). V was clipped by 2 bases and J by 7 bases, with 18 bases between them. CDR1 MNHNS and CDR2 SASEGT come from the germline V gene. The CDR3 loop spans 16 amino acids. CDR3 loop: CASSEHWAGAEQPQHF. The CDR3 region has the DNA TGTGCCAGCAGTGAACACTGGGCAGGGGCAGAACAGCCCCAGCATTTT.

Comment on this clone: At one boundary the junction diverges from the germline segment, which might be a read error. V and J are TRBV7-9 and TRBJ1-3; D perhaps matches TRBD1 (6 bases). The CDR3 totals 14 residues. Germline loops: CDR1 SEHNR, CDR2 FQNEAQ (reference sequence). DNA of the CDR3: TGTGCCAGCAGTTTCAACAGGGTTGGAGACACCATATATTTT. This codes for CASSFNRVGDTIYF.

The chain uses TRBV4-1 and TRBJ1-2; 7 nucleotides match TRBD1. With 6 bases clipped from V and 3 bases from J, the junction kept 10 bases outside the gene matches. The germline CDR1 and CDR2 sequences are MGHRA and YSYEKL. This CDR3 has 15 amino acids. This chain's CDR3 is CASSPGTESYYGYTF. The CDR3 nucleotides are TGCGCCAGCAGTCCCGGGACAGAGAGTTACTATGGCTACACCTTC.

The chain employs TRBV7-6 and TRBJ2-2; 7 bases line up with TRBD2. The germline V gene has CDR1 SGHVS and CDR2 FNYEAQ. This CDR3 has 16 residues. The V and J ends lost 1 base and 4 bases, in that order; junction bases with no gene match: 6. In DNA form, the CDR3 reads TGTGCCAGCAGCTTAGGAACTAGCGCCGGCACCGGGGAGCTGTTTTTT. Translated: CASSLGTSAGTGELFF. Based on the CDR3 plus reference TRBV7-6 and TRBJ2-2, the full variable domain is GAGVSQSPRYKVTKRGQDVALRCDPISGHVSLYWYRQALGQGPEFLTYFNYEAQQDKSGLPNDRFSAERPEGSISTLTIQRTEQRDSAMYRCASSLGTSAGTGELFFGEGSRLTVL.

V gene TRBV2 combines with J gene TRBJ1-1; 7 nucleotides align to TRBD1. Trimming cost V 6 bases and J 2 bases; bases outside gene matches: 6. Germline values: CDR1 SNHLY, CDR2 FYNNEI. The CDR3 is made up of 14 amino acids. CDR3 loop: CASSPGTVNTEAFF. CDR3 nucleotide sequence: TGTGCCAGCAGCCCCGGGACAGTTAACACTGAAGCTTTCTTT.

This chain uses TRBV30 with TRBJ2-7; a weak D match, TRBD1 (5 bases). This CDR3 contains 11 residues. Per germline, CDR1 GTSNPN and CDR2 SVGIG (reference sequence). Between the trimmed V and J ends, which lost 6 bases and 3 bases, there was a span of 9 bases. CDR3 DNA sequence: TGTGCCTGCCTTCAGGGCTACGAGCAGTACTTC. Protein sequence: CACLQGYEQYF.

The chain carries TRBV7-9 and TRBJ1-5, with D uncertain. The CDR3 is made up of 15 amino acids. V was shortened by 2 bases and J by 3 bases, with 11 bases between the two germline ends. CDR1 and CDR2 from the germline V gene are SEHNR and FQNEAQ (reference sequence). For the CDR3, the DNA is TGTGCCAGCAGCTTAAGTGGCAGGTACAATCAGCCCCAGCATTTT. Protein product: CASSLSGRYNQPQHF.

J is TRBJ1-6 and V is TRBV11-2, with D possibly matching TRBD1 (6 bases). This CDR3 has 12 residues. V lost 5 bases to trimming and J lost 7 bases, with 6 bases between them. The germline V gene has CDR1 SGHAT and CDR2 FQNNGV. This chain's CDR3 is CASSGQNSPLHF. The CDR3 DNA reads TGTGCCAGCAGCGGACAGAATTCACCCCTCCACTTT.